The sequence of this TCR beta chain was determined in a study of cytomegalovirus exposure and HLA in healthy donors. Whole-study findings and limits: Later analysis demonstrated an association between a missense DCLRE1C variant and TCR beta V- and J-gene trimming. As a later analysis showed, several of the most significant clusters appeared to be linked to common viral pathogens.

Both 60 Vbeta primers and 13 Jbeta primers went into the PCR. Sequencing was performed with immunoSEQ multiplex PCR; in TCRdb, only in-frame clones are kept and a portion is missing. The table has about 120,000 clones, roughly two thirds seen once; the top ten hold 1.6%. With 0 bases removed from V and 0 bases from J, the gap between germline ends came to 9 bases. The CDR3 has 16 amino acids. CDR1 SGHDN and CDR2 FVKESK come from the germline V gene. This clone was counted only a few times. Its target is unknown. The chain employs TRBV14 and TRBJ1-5; D is ambiguous. Sequenced: PBMCs. This clonotype was obtained from a man aged 25 to 40 in good health and CMV-seropositive. CDR3: CASSQDKTISNQPQHF. CDR3 in DNA: TGTGCCAGCAGCCAAGACAAGACAATTAGCAATCAGCCCCAGCATTTT.